These T cell receptor beta chains were read from a single sample in a study of T-cell memory formation after mild COVID-19. In TCRdb, the 5' RACE reads were re-called with MiXCR into one record per CDR3 protein. The sample lists 580,000 or so distinct CDR3 sequences, around 15% seen once, with about 8.1% in the top ten. The sequencing sample was made of PBMCs or a T cell subset sorted from them (not recorded which). These receptors were collected from an adult woman who had mild COVID-19 (a few samples of this study predate the infection). Cell type and time point are not known. Both conserved end residues are part of each CDR3. Fields, in order: J gene, V gene, D gene, CDR3 protein. A D gene is named only where the DNA matches it firmly.

>TRBJ1-1|TRBV5-1|NA
CASSLVIGSMNTEAFF
>TRBJ2-7|TRBV7-9|NA
CASSFIPLEQYF
>TRBJ2-2|TRBV20-1|NA
CSASSQESYTGELFF
>TRBJ2-7|TRBV21-1|NA
CASSTNPGTGDYEQYF
>TRBJ2-1|TRBV5-4|NA
CASSMGTPGKNEQFF
>TRBJ2-5|TRBV24-1|TRBD1
CATSGDRQETQYF
>TRBJ2-7|TRBV20-1|NA
CSAPSDRTYSYEQYF
>TRBJ2-1|TRBV6-2/TRBV6-3|NA
CASSYGFSYNEQFF
>TRBJ2-7|TRBV18|NA
CASSPKGPTSYEQYF
>TRBJ2-2|TRBV4-3|NA
CASSHQGSGELFF
>TRBJ2-3|TRBV6-5|TRBD2
CASSYSPAGGATDTQYF
>TRBJ2-5|TRBV5-1|NA
CASSFPEETQYF
>TRBJ2-7|TRBV18|NA
CASSPPDRPTPYEQYF
>TRBJ2-7|TRBV27|NA
CASSFQGYSYEQYF
>TRBJ1-2|TRBV29-1|TRBD1
CSVGRSTGGVNGYTF
>TRBJ1-1|TRBV30|TRBD1
CAWSPRDRDEAFF
>TRBJ2-2|TRBV15|TRBD2
CATPLELAGEDTGELFF
>TRBJ2-7|TRBV5-1|TRBD1
CASRTGVGEQYF
>TRBJ1-5|TRBV20-1|NA
CSAGDFNQPQHF
>TRBJ1-1|TRBV6-6|NA
CASRGEEVVHEAFF
>TRBJ2-7|TRBV4-3|NA
CASSQARLDSYEQYF
>TRBJ2-7|TRBV20-1|TRBD1
CSAAPGTVPYEQYF
>TRBJ2-1|TRBV5-1|NA
CASSLGGFDEQFF
>TRBJ2-3|TRBV20-1|TRBD1
CSAIGLGGRQGLTTDTQYF
>TRBJ2-5|TRBV30|NA
CAWSLGRGETQYF
>TRBJ2-1|TRBV2|TRBD2
CASKTGLAAYNEQFF
>TRBJ2-5|TRBV5-1|NA
CASSLNGEETQYF
>TRBJ2-1|TRBV4-1|NA
CASSQGVSLYNEQFF
>TRBJ2-1|TRBV5-4|TRBD2
CASSFGLAAYNEQFF
>TRBJ2-1|TRBV7-2|NA
CASSSSGFSYNEQFF
>TRBJ2-7|TRBV6-5|NA
CASSYTSGDEQYF
>TRBJ2-4|TRBV25-1|NA
CASSEYGGSNIQYF
>TRBJ1-1|TRBV12-3/TRBV12-4|NA
CASSFGVGTEAFF
>TRBJ1-3|TRBV20-1|NA
CSARREAGNTIYF
>TRBJ2-7|TRBV27|NA
CASSLNGGRPYEQYF
>TRBJ2-2|TRBV27|NA
CASRPFSGNTGELFF
>TRBJ2-3|TRBV7-9|NA
CASSVVILRDPTDTQYF
>TRBJ2-2|TRBV6-5|NA
CASRRVRGELFF
>TRBJ2-7|TRBV15|NA
CATSRGMGHDEQYF
>TRBJ2-1|TRBV7-2|TRBD2
CASSQTSGRVGNEQFF
>TRBJ2-1|TRBV5-1|NA
CASSLVWDHGRYNEQFF
>TRBJ2-3|TRBV9|NA
CASSTPSATSTDTQYF
>TRBJ1-5|TRBV6-1|NA
CASSEAQGNQPQHF
>TRBJ2-7|TRBV5-1|NA
CASSFDRNSYEQYF
>TRBJ1-6|TRBV19|NA
CASTGRMNSPLHF
>TRBJ2-6|TRBV12-3/TRBV12-4|NA
CASSLPTGSGANVLTF
>TRBJ2-2|TRBV14|NA
CASSSWLTGELFF
>TRBJ2-1|TRBV20-1|NA
CSARDLGRGNEQFF
>TRBJ2-1|TRBV3-1|TRBD2
CASSQVTSGRNEQFF
>TRBJ1-6|TRBV7-9|TRBD1
CAITRDRGNSPLHF
>TRBJ1-2|TRBV24-1|NA
CATSDPGDYGYTF
>TRBJ1-5|TRBV15|TRBD1
CATSQTGLGNQPQHF
>TRBJ2-4|TRBV18|NA
CASSPAALRGAAKNIQYF
>TRBJ2-5|TRBV7-8|NA
CASSVRRGPQETQYF
>TRBJ2-3|TRBV28|NA
CASSLARRDTQYF
>TRBJ2-7|TRBV7-9|TRBD1
CASSFTGLTGGLYEQYF
>TRBJ2-7|TRBV5-4|TRBD2
CASSLGIAGVERQYF